The 27 T cell receptor beta chains below come from one sample, sequenced in a study of cytomegalovirus exposure and HLA in healthy donors. Primers included in the PCR were 60 Vbeta and 13 Jbeta primers. TCRdb's table, derived via immunoSEQ multiplex PCR, lists solely in-frame clones and lacks some. The sample has 60,000 to 95,000 clones, around 73% seen once. Sequencing was performed on PBMCs. These TCRs come from a woman aged 40 to 49 in good health and CMV-seropositive.

This clone was seen a few times. The rearrangement uses TRBV7-3 and TRBJ2-1; no clear D gene. From germline, CDR1 is SGHTA and CDR2 FQGTGA. The CDR3 runs to 12 residues. V was shortened by 2 bases and J by 6 bases, with 5 bases between the two germline ends. CDR3 region: CASSLSRNEQFF. The CDR3 DNA follows: TGTGCCAGCAGCTTATCCCGCAATGAGCAGTTCTTC. Drawing the rest from reference TRBV7-3 and TRBJ2-1, the complete variable domain is GAGVSQTPSNKVTEKGKYVELRCDPISGHTALYWYRQSLGQGPEFLIYFQGTGAADDSGLPNDRFFAVRPEGSVSTLKIQRTERGDSAVYLCASSLSRNEQFFGPGTRLTVL.

The sample holds a few counts of this clone. The rearrangement links TRBV29-1 to TRBJ2-3; 7 bases are a match to TRBD1. In germline, CDR1 is SQVTM, CDR2 ANQGSEA. The J segment lost 2 bases and the V segment lost 4 bases, leaving 6 bases of the junction unmatched. The CDR3 runs to 14 residues. The DNA for the CDR3 is TGCAGCGTTGGTTTGGGACAGTACACAGATACGCAGTATTTT. This gives the protein CSVGLGQYTDTQYF.

The chain carries TRBV28 and TRBJ2-5, with TRBD1 identical over 8 bases. The closer fit of TRBJ2-7 to the DNA end suggests the J call may be wrong. Per germline, CDR1 MDHEN and CDR2 SYDVKM. The CDR3 spans 12 residues. CDR3 nucleotides: TGTGCCAGCACAGGGGGCGGGTACGAGCAGTACTTC. Protein sequence: CASTGGGYEQYF.

The V call is TRBV7-2, the J call TRBJ1-2; unclear D gene. Between the trimmed V and J ends, which lost 5 bases and 7 bases, there was a span of 14 bases. CDR1 is SGHTA and CDR2 is FQGNSA in the germline V gene. This CDR3 has 13 residues. CDR3 bases: TGTGCCAGCAGCAGTACGGGAAGGCCTGGCTACACCTTC. It specifies CASSSTGRPGYTF.

This chain links TRBV15 with TRBJ1-4, with D hard to call. Germline V gene lookup returns CDR1 LNHNV and CDR2 YYDKDF (reference sequence). The length of the CDR3 is 13 residues. The germline V and J ends were trimmed by 5 bases and 5 bases, with 9 bases remaining between them. The CDR3 DNA follows: TGTGCCACCAGCGAAAGAGGGAATGAAAAACTGTTTTTT. This translates into CATSERGNEKLFF.

V gene TRBV27 combines with J gene TRBJ2-2; D ambiguous. CDR3 length: 13 residues. Germline lookup yields CDR1 MNHEY and CDR2 SMNVEV (reference sequence). Trimming removed 2 bases at V and 6 bases at J, with 7 bases between. CDR3 in amino acids: CASSLLGSGELFF. In nucleotides, the CDR3 is TGTGCCAGCAGTTTACTGGGCTCCGGGGAGCTGTTTTTT.

The chain uses TRBV21-1 and TRBJ2-7; the table's D gene call, TRBD1, was not cross checked with the DNA. TRBV21-1 is a pseudogene. The CDR3 contains 13 residues. CDR3 region: CASSKSGQSEQYF. For the CDR3, the DNA is TGTGCCAGCAGCAAGTCTGGACAGTCCGAGCAGTACTTC.

The chain combines TRBV19 with TRBJ1-1; no reliable D call. This CDR3 region has 14 residues. The germline gives CDR1 LNHDA, CDR2 SQIVND (reference sequence). V was pared by 3 bases and J by 3 bases, with 11 bases between. The CDR3 DNA sequence: TGTGCCAGTAGTATGGGCCATTACTACACTGAAGCTTTCTTT. Protein sequence: CASSMGHYYTEAFF.

This clone was seen only once. The chain combines TRBV4-2 with TRBJ2-1; 7 bases match TRBD1. From germline, CDR1 is LGHNA and CDR2 YNFKEQ. J lost 2 bases, V lost 7 bases, and 5 bases had no gene match. The CDR3 has 14 residues. The CDR3 reads CASNLGQAYNEQFF. DNA of the CDR3: TGTGCCAGCAACCTAGGACAGGCCTACAATGAGCAGTTCTTC.

This clone was seen a single time. V usage is TRBV5-1 and J usage is TRBJ2-1, with a tentative D call TRBD1 (6 bases). This CDR3 spans 12 amino acids. The germline gives CDR1 SGHRS, CDR2 YFSETQ. V was trimmed by 9 bases and J by 5 bases, leaving 12 bases between them. This chain's CDR3 is CATSRDNNEQFF. CDR3 nucleotide sequence: TGCGCCACGTCCCGGGACAACAATGAGCAGTTCTTC.

This chain links TRBV5-1 with TRBJ2-1; TRBD2 agrees at 12 bases. The CDR3 runs to 14 residues. CDR1 and CDR2 from the germline V gene are SGHRS and YFSETQ. Trimming cost V 4 bases and J 8 bases; bases outside gene matches: 4. The CDR3 protein is CASSRTSGVYEQFF. The CDR3 DNA reads as TGCGCCAGCAGCCGGACTAGCGGGGTCTATGAGCAGTTCTTC.

In this sample, this clone turned up a few times. This chain connects TRBV11-2 to TRBJ2-5, with D possibly TRBD1 on 6 matching bases. V lost 2 bases and J 5 bases, leaving 9 bases between the germline ends. The germline CDR1 and CDR2 sequences are SGHAT and FQNNGV. This CDR3 comprises 13 residues. The CDR3 DNA is TGTGCCAGCAGCTTATGGCAGGGGGAGACCCAGTACTTC. Amino acids: CASSLWQGETQYF.

The chain recombines TRBV7-2 with TRBJ1-1; no definite D call. The ends were cut back, 4 bases at V and 0 bases at J, with 6 bases in the middle. Germline V lookup: CDR1 SGHTA, CDR2 FQGNSA. The CDR3 is 13 amino acids. The CDR3 protein is CASSSVMNTEAFF. The DNA for the CDR3 is TGTGCCAGCAGCTCCGTTATGAACACTGAAGCTTTCTTT. The entire variable domain, with the rest obtained from reference TRBV7-2 and TRBJ1-1, is as follows: GAGVSQSPSNKVTEKGKDVELRCDPISGHTALYWYRQSLGQGLEFLIYFQGNSAPDKSGLPSDRFSAERTGGSVSTLTIQRTQQEDSAVYLCASSSVMNTEAFFGQGTRLTVV.

This chain joins TRBV2 and TRBJ2-7; a possible D gene is TRBD2 (5 bases). Trimming cost V 5 bases and J 5 bases, with 10 bases left between them. The CDR3 sequence is 12 residues long. Germline V gene sequence: CDR1 SNHLY, CDR2 FYNNEI. DNA for the CDR3: TGTGCCAGCAGTTACGCGGGTGACGAGCAGTACTTC. Translation: CASSYAGDEQYF.

This clone was counted many times. The V gene is TRBV7-9, the J gene TRBJ1-4, with TRBD1 identical over 8 bases. The J segment lost 4 bases and the V segment lost 7 bases, leaving 8 bases of the junction unmatched. Germline CDR1 and CDR2: SEHNR and FQNEAQ (reference sequence). This CDR3 contains 15 residues. The CDR3 sequence is CASTQPGGVNEKLFF. The CDR3 DNA follows: TGTGCCAGCACCCAGCCAGGGGGCGTTAATGAAAAACTGTTTTTT.

This clone appeared a single time. The chain couples TRBV4-3 to TRBJ2-1; TRBD2 might be the D (6 bases). CDR3 length equals 16 residues. From germline, CDR1 is LGHNA and CDR2 YSLEER. The V gene lost 0 bases and the J gene lost 3 bases, with 12 bases spanning the gap. This chain's CDR3 is CASSQDPGGRYNEQFF. DNA of the CDR3: TGCGCCAGCAGCCAAGACCCCGGGGGTCGCTACAATGAGCAGTTCTTC.

This clone was recorded a few times. The rearrangement uses TRBV28 and TRBJ1-2; 7 bases align to TRBD1. With V trimmed by 6 bases and J by 3 bases, 7 bases remained unmatched. CDR1 is MDHEN and CDR2 is SYDVKM in the germline V gene. This CDR3 is built from 14 residues. CDR3 in amino acids: CASSLRGLDYGYTF. The DNA for the CDR3 is TGTGCCAGCAGCCTAAGGGGGCTGGACTATGGCTACACCTTC.

This clone was found once. V gene TRBV25-1 combines with J gene TRBJ1-2; possibly TRBD1 for D (5 bases). The CDR3 loop spans 12 amino acids. Trimming removed 5 bases from V and 4 bases from J, with 8 bases in between. The germline V gene encodes CDR1 MGHDK and CDR2 SYGVNS. The CDR3 bases are TGTGCCAGCAGTACAGGACCCTATGGCTACACCTTC. It specifies CASSTGPYGYTF.

The J gene is TRBJ2-5, the V gene TRBV18; maybe TRBD1 (6 bases). There are 13 residues in the CDR3. Trimming stripped 6 bases from V and 2 bases from J, with 10 bases between. CDR1 is KGHSH, CDR2 LQKENI, per germline. CDR3 sequence reads: CASSPGHQETQYF. CDR3 nucleotide sequence: TGTGCCAGCTCCCCGGGACATCAAGAGACCCAGTACTTC. Filled out from reference TRBV18 and TRBJ2-5, the complete variable domain reads NAGVMQNPRHLVRRRGQEARLRCSPMKGHSHVYWYRQLPEEGLKFMVYLQKENIIDESGMPKERFSAEFPKEGPSILRIQQVVRGDSAAYFCASSPGHQETQYFGPGTRLLVL.

The chain employs TRBV4-1 and TRBJ2-1; the match to TRBD2 covers 10 bases. The V gene end was trimmed by 0 bases and the J gene end by 10 bases; junction bases not matched to a gene: 9. This CDR3 comprises 16 residues. The germline gives CDR1 MGHRA, CDR2 YSYEKL. CDR3 loop: CASSQERLAGAEEQFF. The CDR3 region has the DNA TGCGCCAGCAGCCAAGAGCGCCTAGCGGGGGCAGAGGAGCAGTTCTTC.

The V call is TRBV5-1, the J call TRBJ2-1; 7 bases align to TRBD2. V lost 5 bases and J lost 9; bases outside the gene matches: 11. The CDR3 runs to 14 residues. Germline V CDR1 and CDR2: SGHRS, YFSETQ. CDR3 residues: CASSSGGGGSEQFF. The DNA of the CDR3 is TGCGCCAGCAGTTCGGGAGGAGGAGGAAGTGAGCAGTTCTTC.

J is TRBJ2-5 and V is TRBV7-9, with D perhaps TRBD2 (5 bases). In germline, CDR1 is SEHNR, CDR2 FQNEAQ (reference sequence). V shed 5 bases and J shed 1 base, with 11 bases lying between them. The CDR3 has 14 amino acids. The DNA for the CDR3 is TGTGCCAGCAGCCCCGCGACTATCCAAGAGACCCAGTACTTC. The encoded protein is CASSPATIQETQYF.

The V and J genes are TRBV4-2 and TRBJ1-2; 8 nucleotides agree with TRBD1. CDR3 size: 14 residues. V was pared by 4 bases and J by 2 bases, with 3 bases of the junction left unmatched. Germline CDR1 and CDR2: LGHNA and YNFKEQ. CDR3: CASSPRDRNYGYTF. The DNA for the CDR3 is TGTGCCAGCAGCCCGCGGGACAGGAACTATGGCTACACCTTC.

This rearrangement joins TRBV5-6 to TRBJ2-1; TRBD2 matches 14 bases. Germline CDR1 is SGHDT and CDR2 is YYEEEE. This CDR3 spans 17 amino acids. V trimming: 3 bases; J trimming: 0 bases; junction bases outside the gene matches: 2. Here the CDR3 reads CASSWGLAGDSYNEQFF. CDR3 DNA: TGTGCCAGCAGCTGGGGACTAGCGGGGGACTCCTACAATGAGCAGTTCTTC.

The chain recombines TRBV30 with TRBJ1-1, with D possibly being TRBD1 (5 bases). Trimming pared 3 bases from V and 4 bases from J, leaving 15 bases between. The germline gives CDR1 GTSNPN, CDR2 SVGIG (reference sequence). CDR3 length equals 14 residues. This chain's CDR3 is CAWRRQQVITEAFF. The CDR3 DNA follows: TGTGCCTGGAGACGGCAACAGGTGATCACTGAAGCTTTCTTT.

This chain's CDR3 is CASSLGLAGSYNEQFF. For the CDR3, the DNA is TGTGCCAGCAGCTTAGGATTAGCGGGGTCCTACAATGAGCAGTTCTTC. The chain couples TRBV7-2 to TRBJ2-1; 8 bases are a match to TRBD2. The CDR3 contains 16 residues. Germline trimming cut 1 base from V and 1 base from J; bases unmatched to any gene: 3. Per the germline V gene, CDR1 is SGHTA and CDR2 is FQGNSA.

This sequence joins TRBV6-5 and TRBJ1-2; 8 bases fit TRBD1. V was pared by 6 bases and J by 8 bases, with 14 bases of the junction left unmatched. In germline, CDR1 is MNHEY, CDR2 SVGAGI. The length of the CDR3 is 15 residues. DNA for the CDR3: TGTGCCAGCAGCCCGTCCCGGGACAGGATTAGCGGCTACACCTTC. Translated, it gives CASSPSRDRISGYTF.